These T cell receptor beta chains were read from a single sample in a study of identical twins. TCRdb reprocessed the 5' RACE reads via MiXCR and lists one record per CDR3 protein. In the table there are about 530,000 distinct CDR3 sequences, under 25% of which are singletons. The sample was also linked to a second study, of yellow fever vaccine responses in identical twins.

The sample comprised CD4+ T cells sorted from blood. The receptors were sampled from a woman under 30 in good health. The CDR3 runs from the conserved cysteine through the conserved F or W. The D gene is left open where the match is weak. Size is omitted from some rows. Given values are once, few, many or a class for expanded clones.

>TRBV11-3|TRBJ2-3|few|-
TGTGCCAGCAGCTTTTCAGGAGGAGAAACAGATACGCAGTATTTT
CASSFSGGETDTQYF
>TRBV4-1|TRBJ2-1|-|-
TGCGCCAGCAGCCAGTCTGGCGGGAACCACAATGAGCAGTTCTTC
CASSQSGGNHNEQFF
>TRBV5-1|TRBJ1-1|few|-
TGCGCCAGCAGCTTGGTTGGGCAGGGATCTGAAGCTTTCTTT
CASSLVGQGSEAFF
>TRBV20-1|TRBJ1-5|-|-
TGCAGTGCTAGCCCAGGCCCCAATCAGCCCCAGCATTTT
CSASPGPNQPQHF
>TRBV4-1|TRBJ2-2|-|-
TGCGCCAGCAGCCAAGTCATGACACCGAACACCGGGGAGCTGTTTTTT
CASSQVMTPNTGELFF
>TRBV12-3/TRBV12-4|TRBJ2-1|-|TRBD1
TGTGCCAGCAGTTTTATCGGGACAGGGGATGAGCAGTTCTTC
CASSFIGTGDEQFF
>TRBV2|TRBJ1-2|few|-
TGTGCCAGCAGTGATGTAGGACCGGGCTATGGCTACACCTTC
CASSDVGPGYGYTF
>TRBV4-1|TRBJ2-3|few|-
TGCGCCAGCAGCCAAAATACTGAGGGCCCAGATACGCAGTATTTT
CASSQNTEGPDTQYF
>TRBV5-1|TRBJ2-1|few|TRBD2
TGCGCCAGCAGCTTACTAGCGGGGACGTTATACAATGAGCAGTTCTTC
CASSLLAGTLYNEQFF
>TRBV15|TRBJ1-2|-|TRBD1
TGTGCCACCAGCAGAGGACAGGGGTTAGGCTACACCTTC
CATSRGQGLGYTF